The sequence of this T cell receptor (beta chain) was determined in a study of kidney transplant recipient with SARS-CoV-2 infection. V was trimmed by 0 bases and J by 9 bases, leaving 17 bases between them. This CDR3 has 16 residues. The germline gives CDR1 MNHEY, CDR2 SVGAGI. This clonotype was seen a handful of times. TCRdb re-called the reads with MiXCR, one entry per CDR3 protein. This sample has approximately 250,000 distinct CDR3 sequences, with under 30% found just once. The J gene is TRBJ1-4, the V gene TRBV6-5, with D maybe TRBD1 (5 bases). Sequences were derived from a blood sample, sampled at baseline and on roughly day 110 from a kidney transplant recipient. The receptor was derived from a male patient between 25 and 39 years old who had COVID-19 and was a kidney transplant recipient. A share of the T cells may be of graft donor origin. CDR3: CASSYSAGRGAKKLFF. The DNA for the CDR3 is TGTGCCAGCAGTTACTCGGCGGGGCGCGGGGCCAAAAAACTGTTTTTT.